This T cell receptor (beta chain) was obtained from a study of cytomegalovirus exposure and HLA in healthy donors. PCR amplification relied on 60 Vbeta primers (plus 13 Jbeta primers). In the authors' methods: The authors later counted roughly 77 million unique TCR beta chains, about 11 million of them shared. The protocol was immunoSEQ multiplex PCR, while the TCRdb copy is restricted to in-frame clones and leaves out a portion. Clonal size and the V and J genes are those of that table, whereas D and trimming came from the DNA. Among about 140,000 clones listed, around two thirds were seen once. From germline, CDR1 is SGHDT and CDR2 YYEEEE. This CDR3 contains 15 residues. Trimming removed 0 bases from V and 8 bases from J, with 15 bases in between. Remarks on this clone: Its antigen is as yet unknown.

Regarding the study as a whole: Of the V segments, some could not be distinguished, including TRBV6-2 and TRBV6-3, and were excluded. Clonal expansion was found to be greater in HLA-associated TCR beta chains than in equally common others in a later analysis.

Healthy individuals who donated bone marrow served as the donors. The material sequenced was PBMCs. This sequence joins TRBV5-6 and TRBJ2-1; D uncertain. The source is a male donor in good health and CMV-seronegative. CDR3 loop: CASSLALTLLDEQFF. The DNA of the CDR3 is TGTGCCAGCAGCTTGGCGCTAACCCTCTTGGATGAGCAGTTCTTC. Variable domain in full (rest from reference TRBV5-6 and TRBJ2-1): DAGVTQSPTHLIKTRGQQVTLRCSPKSGHDTVSWYQQALGQGPQFIFQYYEEEERQRGNFPDRFSGHQFPNYSSELNVNALLLGDSALYLCASSLALTLLDEQFFGPGTRLTVL.